This TCR beta chain was captured in a study of control samples from healthy donors and cancer patients. Measured with immunoSEQ multiplex PCR; TCRdb has only the in-frame clones, and not every one. The table lists 150,000 or so clones, around 88% of them singletons, with over 1.5% in the top ten. The CDR3 consists of 13 residues. V was pared by 4 bases and J by 0 bases, with 6 bases between. Germline V CDR1 and CDR2: SNHLY, FYNNEI. The chain uses TRBV2 and TRBJ1-1, with unresolved D. The sequenced sample consisted of blood. The receptor's source is a man between 18 and 29 years old in good health. CDR3: CASSAEMNTEAFF. CDR3 in DNA: TGTGCCAGCAGTGCAGAAATGAACACTGAAGCTTTCTTT.